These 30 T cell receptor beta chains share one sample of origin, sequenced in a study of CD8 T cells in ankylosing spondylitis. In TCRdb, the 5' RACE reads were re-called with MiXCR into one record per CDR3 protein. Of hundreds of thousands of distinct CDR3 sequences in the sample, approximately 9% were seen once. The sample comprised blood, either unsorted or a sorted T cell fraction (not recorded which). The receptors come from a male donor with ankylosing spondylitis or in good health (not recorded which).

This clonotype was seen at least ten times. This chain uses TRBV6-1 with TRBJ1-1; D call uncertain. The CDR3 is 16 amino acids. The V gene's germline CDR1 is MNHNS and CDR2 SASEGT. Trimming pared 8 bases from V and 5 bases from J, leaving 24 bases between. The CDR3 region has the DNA TGTGCCAGCCAAGAATCCTGGGGAAGAGCCTCAACTGAAGCTTTCTTT. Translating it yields CASQESWGRASTEAFF.

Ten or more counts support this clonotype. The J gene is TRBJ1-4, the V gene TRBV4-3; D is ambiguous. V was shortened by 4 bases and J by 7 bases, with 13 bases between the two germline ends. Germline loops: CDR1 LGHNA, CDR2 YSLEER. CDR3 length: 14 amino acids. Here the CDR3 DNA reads TGCGCCAGCAGCCCCAACCAAGGAGGTGAAAAACTGTTTTTT. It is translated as CASSPNQGGEKLFF.

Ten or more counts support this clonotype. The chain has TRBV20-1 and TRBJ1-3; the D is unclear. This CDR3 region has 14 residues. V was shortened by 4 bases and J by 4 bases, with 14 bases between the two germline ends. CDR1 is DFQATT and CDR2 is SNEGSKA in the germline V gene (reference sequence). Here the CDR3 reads CSAIPPGTGNTIYF. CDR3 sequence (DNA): TGCAGTGCTATCCCCCCGGGCACAGGAAACACCATATATTTT.

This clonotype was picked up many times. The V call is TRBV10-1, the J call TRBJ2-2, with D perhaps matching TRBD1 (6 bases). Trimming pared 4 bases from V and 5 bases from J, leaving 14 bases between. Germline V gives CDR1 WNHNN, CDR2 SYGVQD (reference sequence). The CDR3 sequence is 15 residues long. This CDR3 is CASSVRQGLTGELFF. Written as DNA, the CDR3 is TGCGCCAGCAGTGTCCGGCAGGGGTTGACCGGGGAGCTGTTTTTT.

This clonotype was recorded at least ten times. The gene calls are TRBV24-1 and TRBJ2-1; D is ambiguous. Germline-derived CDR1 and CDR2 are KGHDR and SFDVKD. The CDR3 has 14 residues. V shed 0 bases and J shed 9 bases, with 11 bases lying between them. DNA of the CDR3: TGTGCCACCAGTGATTTGCATCGAGCGTCTGAGCAGTTCTTC. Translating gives CATSDLHRASEQFF.

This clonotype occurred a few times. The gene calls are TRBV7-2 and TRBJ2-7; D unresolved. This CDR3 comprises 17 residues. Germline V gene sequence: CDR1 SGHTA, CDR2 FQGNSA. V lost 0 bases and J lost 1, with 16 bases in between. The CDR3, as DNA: TGTGCCAGCAGCTTAGCGTGGCCGCCCCTATCGTCCTACGAGCAGTACTTC. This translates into CASSLAWPPLSSYEQYF.

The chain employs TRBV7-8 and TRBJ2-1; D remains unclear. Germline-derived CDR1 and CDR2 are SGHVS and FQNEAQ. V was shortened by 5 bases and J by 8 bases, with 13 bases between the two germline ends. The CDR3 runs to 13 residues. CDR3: CASSPSGDYEQFF. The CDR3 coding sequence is TGTGCCAGCAGCCCCTCGGGTGACTATGAGCAGTTCTTC.

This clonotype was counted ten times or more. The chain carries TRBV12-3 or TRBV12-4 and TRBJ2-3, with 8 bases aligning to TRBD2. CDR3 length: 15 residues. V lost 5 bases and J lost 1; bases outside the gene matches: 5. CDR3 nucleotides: TGTGCCAGCAGTCCTCTAGCGGGCGGCACAGATACGCAGTATTTT. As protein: CASSPLAGGTDTQYF.

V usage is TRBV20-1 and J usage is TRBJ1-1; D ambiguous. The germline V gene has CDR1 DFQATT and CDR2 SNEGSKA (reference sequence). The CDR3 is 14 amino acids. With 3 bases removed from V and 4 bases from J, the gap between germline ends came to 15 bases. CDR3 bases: TGCAGTGCTAGGTCGTTATGGGAGGCCACTGAAGCTTTCTTT. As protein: CSARSLWEATEAFF.

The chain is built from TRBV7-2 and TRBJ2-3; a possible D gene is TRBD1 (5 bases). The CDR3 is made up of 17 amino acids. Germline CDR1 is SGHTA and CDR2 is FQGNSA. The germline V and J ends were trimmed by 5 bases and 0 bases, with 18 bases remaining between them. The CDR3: CASSQQADFTSTDTQYF. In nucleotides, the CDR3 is TGTGCCAGCAGCCAACAGGCGGATTTTACTAGCACAGATACGCAGTATTTT.

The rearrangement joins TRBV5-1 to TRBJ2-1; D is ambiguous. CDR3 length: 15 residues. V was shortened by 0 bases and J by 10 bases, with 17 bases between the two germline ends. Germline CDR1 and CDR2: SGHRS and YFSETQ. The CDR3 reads CASSLAPVSEREQFF. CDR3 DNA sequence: TGCGCCAGCAGCTTGGCCCCGGTCTCGGAGAGGGAGCAGTTCTTC.

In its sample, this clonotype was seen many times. The DNA of the CDR3 is TGTGCCAGCGGTTCAGCGGGTGAAAAACTGTTTTTT. It encodes CASGSAGEKLFF. The gene calls are TRBV12-3 or TRBV12-4 and TRBJ1-4; D unclear. V dropped 8 bases and J dropped 7 bases, with 11 bases sitting between them. The CDR3 has 12 amino acids.

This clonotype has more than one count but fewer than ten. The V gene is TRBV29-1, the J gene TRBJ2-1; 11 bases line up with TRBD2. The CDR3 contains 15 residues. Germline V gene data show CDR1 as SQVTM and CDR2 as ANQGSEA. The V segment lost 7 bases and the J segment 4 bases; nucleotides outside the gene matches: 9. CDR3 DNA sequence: TGCAGCGCCATGGGACTAGCGGACCCTTACAATGAGCAGTTCTTC. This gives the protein CSAMGLADPYNEQFF.

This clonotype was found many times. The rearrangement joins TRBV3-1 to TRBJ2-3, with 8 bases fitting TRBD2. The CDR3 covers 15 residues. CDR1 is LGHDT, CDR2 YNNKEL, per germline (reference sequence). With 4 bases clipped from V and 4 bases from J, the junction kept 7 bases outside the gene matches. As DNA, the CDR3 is TGTGCCAGCAGCCCCTCGAGCGGGAGAGCAGATACGCAGTATTTT. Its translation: CASSPSSGRADTQYF.

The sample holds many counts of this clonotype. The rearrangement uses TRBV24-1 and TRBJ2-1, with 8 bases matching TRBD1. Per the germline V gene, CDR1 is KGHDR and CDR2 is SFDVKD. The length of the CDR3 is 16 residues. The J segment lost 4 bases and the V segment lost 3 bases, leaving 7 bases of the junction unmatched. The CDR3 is CATSDLRTGTYNEQFF. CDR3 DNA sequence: TGTGCCACCAGTGATCTGAGGACAGGGACTTACAATGAGCAGTTCTTC.

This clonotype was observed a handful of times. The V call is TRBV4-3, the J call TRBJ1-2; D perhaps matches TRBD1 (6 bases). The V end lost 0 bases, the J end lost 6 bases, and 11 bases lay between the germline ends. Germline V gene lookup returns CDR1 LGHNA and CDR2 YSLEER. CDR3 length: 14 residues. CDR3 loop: CASSQEPRGDGYTF. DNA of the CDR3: TGCGCCAGCAGCCAAGAACCCAGGGGCGATGGCTACACCTTC.

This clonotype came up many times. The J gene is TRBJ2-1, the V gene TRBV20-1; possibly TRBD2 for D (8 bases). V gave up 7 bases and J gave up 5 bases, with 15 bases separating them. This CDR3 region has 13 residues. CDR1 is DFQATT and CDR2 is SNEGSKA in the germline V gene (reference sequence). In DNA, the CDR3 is TGCAGTGTCGGGAGGGACAGACACAATGAGCAGTTCTTC. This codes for CSVGRDRHNEQFF.

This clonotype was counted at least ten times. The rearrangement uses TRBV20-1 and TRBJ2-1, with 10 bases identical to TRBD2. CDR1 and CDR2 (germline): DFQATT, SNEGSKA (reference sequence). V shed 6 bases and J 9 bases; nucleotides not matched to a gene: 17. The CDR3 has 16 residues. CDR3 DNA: TGCAGTGCCCGACCAATCCTAGCGGGAGAGGTCGGTGAGCAGTTCTTC. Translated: CSARPILAGEVGEQFF.

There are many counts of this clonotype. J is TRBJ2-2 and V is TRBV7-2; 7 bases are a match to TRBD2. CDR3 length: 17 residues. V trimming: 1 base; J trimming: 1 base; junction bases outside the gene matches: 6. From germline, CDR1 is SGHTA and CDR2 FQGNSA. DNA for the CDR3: TGTGCCAGCAGCTTAGTTGGGGGAGGGATGAACACCGGGGAGCTGTTTTTT. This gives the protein CASSLVGGGMNTGELFF. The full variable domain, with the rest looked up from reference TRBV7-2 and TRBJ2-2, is GAGVSQSPSNKVTEKGKDVELRCDPISGHTALYWYRQSLGQGLEFLIYFQGNSAPDKSGLPSDRFSAERTGGSVSTLTIQRTQQEDSAVYLCASSLVGGGMNTGELFFGEGSRLTVL.

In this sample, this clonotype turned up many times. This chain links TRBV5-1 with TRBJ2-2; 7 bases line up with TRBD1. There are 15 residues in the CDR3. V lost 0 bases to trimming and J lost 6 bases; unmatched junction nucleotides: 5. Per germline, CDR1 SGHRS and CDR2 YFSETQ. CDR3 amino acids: CASSLAGGTSGELFF. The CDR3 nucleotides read TGCGCCAGCAGCTTGGCAGGGGGAACCTCCGGGGAGCTGTTTTTT.

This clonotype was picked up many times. As DNA, the CDR3 is TGCGCCAGCAGCTTACAGGGTAATGCGAACACCGGGGAGCTGTTTTTT. Translating gives CASSLQGNANTGELFF. The V call is TRBV5-1, the J call TRBJ2-2, with TRBD1 as a possible D gene (6 bases). CDR3 length: 16 residues. Trimming left V 2 bases short and J 0 bases short, with 11 bases between. CDR1 is SGHRS and CDR2 is YFSETQ in the germline V gene.

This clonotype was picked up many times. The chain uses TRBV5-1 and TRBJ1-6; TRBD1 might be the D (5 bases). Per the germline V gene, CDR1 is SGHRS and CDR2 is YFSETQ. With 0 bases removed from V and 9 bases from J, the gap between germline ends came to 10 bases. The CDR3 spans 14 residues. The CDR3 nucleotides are TGCGCCAGCAGCTTGGGGGGCGTTTCTTCACCCCTCCACTTT. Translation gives CASSLGGVSSPLHF.

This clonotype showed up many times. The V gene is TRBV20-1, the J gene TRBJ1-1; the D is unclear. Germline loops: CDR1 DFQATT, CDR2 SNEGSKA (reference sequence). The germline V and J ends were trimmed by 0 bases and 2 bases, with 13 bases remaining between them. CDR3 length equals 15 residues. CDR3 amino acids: CSAREVDTYNTEAFF. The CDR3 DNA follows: TGCAGTGCTAGAGAGGTAGACACCTACAACACTGAAGCTTTCTTT.

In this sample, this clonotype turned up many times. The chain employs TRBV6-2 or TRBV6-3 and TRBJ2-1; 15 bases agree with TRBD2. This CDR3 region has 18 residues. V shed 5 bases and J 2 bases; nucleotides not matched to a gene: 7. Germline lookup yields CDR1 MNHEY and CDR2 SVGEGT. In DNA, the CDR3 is TGTGCCAGCAGTCGCGGACTAGCGGGAGGGCCTCCCTACAATGAGCAGTTCTTC. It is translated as CASSRGLAGGPPYNEQFF.

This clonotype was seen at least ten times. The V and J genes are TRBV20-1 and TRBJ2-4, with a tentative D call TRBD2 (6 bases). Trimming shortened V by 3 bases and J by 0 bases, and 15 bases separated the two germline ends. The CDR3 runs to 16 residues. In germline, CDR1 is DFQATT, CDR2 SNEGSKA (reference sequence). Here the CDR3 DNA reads TGCAGTGCTAGTACAGCGGGTAGGCTAGCCAAAAACATTCAGTACTTC. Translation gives CSASTAGRLAKNIQYF.

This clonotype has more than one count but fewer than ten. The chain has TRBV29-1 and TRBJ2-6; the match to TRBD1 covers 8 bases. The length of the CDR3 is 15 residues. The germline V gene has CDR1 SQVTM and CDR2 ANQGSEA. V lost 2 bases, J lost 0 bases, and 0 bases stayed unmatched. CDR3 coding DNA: TGCAGCGTTGAACAGGGGGCCTCTGGGGCCAACGTCCTGACTTTC. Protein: CSVEQGASGANVLTF.

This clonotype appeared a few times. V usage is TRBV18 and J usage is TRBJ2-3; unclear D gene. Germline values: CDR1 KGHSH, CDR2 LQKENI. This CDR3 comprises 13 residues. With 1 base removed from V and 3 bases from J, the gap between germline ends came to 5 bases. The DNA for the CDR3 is TGTGCCAGCTCACCACAGCAGACAGATACGCAGTATTTT. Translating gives CASSPQQTDTQYF. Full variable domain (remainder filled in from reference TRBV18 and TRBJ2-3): NAGVMQNPRHLVRRRGQEARLRCSPMKGHSHVYWYRQLPEEGLKFMVYLQKENIIDESGMPKERFSAEFPKEGPSILRIQQVVRGDSAAYFCASSPQQTDTQYFGPGTRLTVL.

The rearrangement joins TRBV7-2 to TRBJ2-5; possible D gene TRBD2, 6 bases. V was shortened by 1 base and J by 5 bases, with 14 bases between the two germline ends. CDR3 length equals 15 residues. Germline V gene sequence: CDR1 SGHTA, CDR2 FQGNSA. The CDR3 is CASSLVGRGYETQYF. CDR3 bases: TGTGCCAGCAGCTTAGTGGGCCGGGGGTATGAGACCCAGTACTTC.

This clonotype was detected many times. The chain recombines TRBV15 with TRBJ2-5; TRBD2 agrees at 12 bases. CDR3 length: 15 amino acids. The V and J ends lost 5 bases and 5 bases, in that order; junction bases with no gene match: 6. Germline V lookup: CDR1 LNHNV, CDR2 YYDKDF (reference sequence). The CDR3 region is CATSFSSGGGETQYF. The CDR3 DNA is TGTGCCACCAGCTTTTCTAGCGGGGGGGGCGAGACCCAGTACTTC.

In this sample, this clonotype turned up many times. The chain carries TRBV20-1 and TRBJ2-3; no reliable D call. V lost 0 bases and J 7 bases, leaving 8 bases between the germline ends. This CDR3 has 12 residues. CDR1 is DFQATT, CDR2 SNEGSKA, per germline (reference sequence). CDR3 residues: CSARDRKNTQYF. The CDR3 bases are TGCAGTGCTAGAGATCGAAAGAATACGCAGTATTTT.